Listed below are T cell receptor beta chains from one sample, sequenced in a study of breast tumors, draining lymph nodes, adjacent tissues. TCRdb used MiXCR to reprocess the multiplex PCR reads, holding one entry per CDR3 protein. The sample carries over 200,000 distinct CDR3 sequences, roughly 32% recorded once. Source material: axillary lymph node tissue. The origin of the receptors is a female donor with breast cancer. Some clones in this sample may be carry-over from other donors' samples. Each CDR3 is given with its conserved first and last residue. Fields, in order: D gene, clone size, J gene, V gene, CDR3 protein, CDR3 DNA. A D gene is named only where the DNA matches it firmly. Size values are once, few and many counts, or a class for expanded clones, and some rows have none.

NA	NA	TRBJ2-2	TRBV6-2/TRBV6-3	CATQKQGRTGELFF	TGTGCCACCCAAAAACAGGGTCGCACCGGGGAGCTGTTTTTT
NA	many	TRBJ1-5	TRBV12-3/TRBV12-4	CASSFSLGGRTLSNQPQHF	TGTGCCAGCAGTTTTAGTCTAGGGGGGCGGACCCTTAGCAATCAGCCCCAGCATTTT
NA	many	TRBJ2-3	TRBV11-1	CASSFGVRYRTQYF	TGTGCCAGCAGCTTCGGGGTTCGCTACAGAACGCAGTATTTT
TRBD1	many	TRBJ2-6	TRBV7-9	CASSLARTGISGANVLTF	TGTGCCAGCAGTTTGGCTAGGACAGGCATCTCTGGGGCCAACGTCCTGACTTTC
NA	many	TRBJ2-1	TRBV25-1	CASSEIDTPNEQFF	TGTGCCAGCAGTGAAATCGATACCCCCAATGAGCAGTTCTTC
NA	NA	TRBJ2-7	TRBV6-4	CASSRAGTAGSCEQYF	TGTGCCAGCAGTCGAGCCGGGACGGCCGGCTCCTGCGAGCAGTACTTC
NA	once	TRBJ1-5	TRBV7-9	CASSSRQSNQPQHF	TGTGCCAGCAGCTCCCGACAGAGCAATCAGCCCCAGCATTTT
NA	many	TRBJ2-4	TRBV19	CASSSRGGGQDRENKNIQYF	TGTGCCAGTAGTTCCAGGGGCGGGGGTCAGGACAGGGAGAACAAAAACATTCAGTACTTC
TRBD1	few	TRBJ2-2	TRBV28	CASSRQGRDGELFF	TGTGCCAGCAGCCGACAGGGGCGAGACGGGGAGCTGTTTTTT
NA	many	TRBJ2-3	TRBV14	CASSLDLGLGAQYF	TGTGCCAGCAGCTTAGACCTGGGGCTGGGGGCGCAGTATTTT
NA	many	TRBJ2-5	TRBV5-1	CASSFKVGGDTQYF	TGCGCCAGCAGCTTTAAGGTGGGGGGAGACACCCAGTACTTC
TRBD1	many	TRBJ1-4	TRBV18	CASSPGTGAFNEKLFF	TGTGCCAGCTCACCCGGGACAGGGGCCTTTAATGAAAAACTGTTTTTT
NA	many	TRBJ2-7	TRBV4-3	CASSQEVSSYEQYF	TGCGCCAGCAGCCAAGAAGTTAGCTCCTACGAGCAGTACTTC
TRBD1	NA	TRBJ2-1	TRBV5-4	CASSFDRAYNEQFF	TGTGCCAGCAGCTTCGACAGGGCTTATAATGAGCAGTTCTTC
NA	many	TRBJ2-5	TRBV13	CASSLAGETQYF	TGTGCCAGCAGCTTAGCTGGGGAGACCCAGTACTTC
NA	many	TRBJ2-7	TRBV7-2	CASSYTPGVPSYEQYF	TGTGCCAGCAGCTATACCCCGGGGGTTCCCTCCTACGAGCAGTACTTC
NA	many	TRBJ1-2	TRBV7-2	CASSLDSSGSYGYTF	TGTGCCAGCAGCTTAGATTCGTCAGGGAGCTATGGCTACACCTTC
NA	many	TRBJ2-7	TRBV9	CASSRNPGYNYEQYF	TGTGCCAGCAGCCGCAACCCCGGTTATAACTACGAGCAGTACTTC
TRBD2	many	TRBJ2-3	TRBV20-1	CSASPLTSGRMADTQYF	TGCAGTGCTAGCCCCCTGACTAGCGGGAGAATGGCAGATACGCAGTATTTT
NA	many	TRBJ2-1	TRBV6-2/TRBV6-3	CASSYVGTLYNEQFF	TGTGCCAGCAGTTATGTTGGGACACTATACAATGAGCAGTTCTTC
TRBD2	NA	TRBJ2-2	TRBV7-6	CASSLRLAATGELFF	TGTGCCAGCAGCTTACGGCTAGCGGCCACCGGGGAGCTGTTTTTT
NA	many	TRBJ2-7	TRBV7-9	CASSLGGSEQYF	TGTGCCAGCAGCTTAGGGGGAAGCGAGCAGTACTTC
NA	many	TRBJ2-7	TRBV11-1	CASSLAPGAPSSEQYF	TGTGCCAGCAGCTTGGCCCCAGGGGCACCTTCCTCCGAGCAGTACTTC
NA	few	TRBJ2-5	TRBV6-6	CASSSSGRGETQYF	TGTGCCAGCAGTTCCTCGGGGCGGGGAGAGACCCAGTACTTC
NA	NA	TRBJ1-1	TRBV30	CAWKRIAGDAEAFF	TGTGCCTGGAAGAGAATTGCAGGGGACGCTGAAGCTTTCTTT